Presented here are 5 T cell receptor beta chains from one specimen sequenced in a study of cytomegalovirus exposure and HLA in healthy donors. PCR was performed using 60 Vbeta and 13 Jbeta primers. Assay: immunoSEQ multiplex PCR; the TCRdb copy retains only in-frame clones and omits some. Counted here are some 140,000 clones, around 75% occurring once; the ten biggest clones make up about 3%. Source material: PBMCs. Source of these receptors: a female donor in good health and CMV-seronegative.

This clone was counted only a few times. This sequence joins TRBV7-9 and TRBJ2-7, with TRBD2 identical over 12 bases. The V and J ends lost 5 bases and 5 bases, in that order; junction bases with no gene match: 10. Germline V gene lookup returns CDR1 SEHNR and CDR2 FQNEAQ (reference sequence). The CDR3 spans 16 residues. The DNA of the CDR3 is TGTGCCAGCAGCCACCTCCGACTAGCGGGAGACCACGAGCAGTACTTC. Protein: CASSHLRLAGDHEQYF.

V and J are TRBV4-1 and TRBJ2-2; TRBD1 matches at 8 bases. V dropped 4 bases and J dropped 3; count of bases not matched to a gene: 10. CDR1 and CDR2 from the germline V gene are MGHRA and YSYEKL. The CDR3 runs 17 residues. The CDR3 loop is CASSRTTGGRDTGELFF. The CDR3 nucleotides are TGCGCCAGCAGCCGAACTACAGGGGGGCGGGACACCGGGGAGCTGTTTTTT.

The V call is TRBV6-6, the J call TRBJ2-7; D ambiguous. The CDR3 consists of 14 residues. Germline V gives CDR1 MNHNY, CDR2 SVGAGI (reference sequence). Trimming took off 6 bases at V and 3 bases at J, with 15 bases between the two ends. This CDR3 is CASSPDVAGYEQYF. The CDR3 coding sequence is TGTGCCAGCAGCCCAGACGTGGCAGGCTACGAGCAGTACTTC.

The chain carries TRBV6-1 and TRBJ2-7, with 10 nucleotides matching TRBD1. V gave up 6 bases and J gave up 2 bases; unmatched junction bases: 7. CDR3 length equals 15 residues. Germline V lookup: CDR1 MNHNS, CDR2 SASEGT. Here the CDR3 DNA reads TGTGCCAGCAGCCGAACCGGGACAGGGGCCTACGAGCAGTACTTC. Translation gives CASSRTGTGAYEQYF.

V usage is TRBV12-5 and J usage is TRBJ1-2; D is uncertain. Germline CDR1 is LGHNT and CDR2 is FRNRAP. V was clipped by 1 base and J by 10 bases, with 7 bases between them. This CDR3 contains 11 residues. CDR3 DNA sequence: TGTGCTAGTGGTTTGGCGACATTCTACACCTTC. Amino acid sequence: CASGLATFYTF.